The clone carrying this TCR beta chain was detected a few times. Antigen: not known. CDR3 length equals 16 residues. After removal of 2 bases from V and 2 bases from J, the junction contained 8 bases not matched to a gene. CDR1 and CDR2 from the germline V gene are MNHEY and SVGEGT. The data were obtained in a study of T cell repertoires in cytomegalovirus infection. About the research overall: The public TCR beta signatures pointed to both CMV infection and matching HLA type. Points from the study as a whole: Summed frequency of public TCR beta families distinguished CMV carriers with the relevant HLA.

TCRdb re-called the reads with MiXCR, one entry per CDR3 protein. The sample holds 450,000 to 650,000 distinct CDR3 sequences, about 40% seen once. This TCR came from a human donor in good health (CMV status not recorded). Some clones in this sample may be carry-over from other donors' samples. The chain combines TRBV6-2 or TRBV6-3 with TRBJ2-7, with TRBD2 matching over 8 bases. The sample in question was cultured PBMCs, obtained from culture after CMV antigen stimulation. CDR3 sequence (DNA): TGTGCCAGCAGTTACCGGAGCGGGAGAAGTACCTACGAGCAGTACGTC. This encodes CASSYRSGRSTYEQYV.